This note documents a single TCR beta chain sequence. The data were produced by immunoSEQ multiplex PCR, yet TCRdb's version contains in-frame clones alone and is incomplete. The data hold 45,000 to 55,000 clones, with about 81% observed a single time. This entry is derived from a study of OX40 agonist ivuxolimab in advanced cancers. Overall study context: As their treatment, patients were administered ivuxolimab, an agonistic anti-OX40 (CD134) antibody.

The trim removed 4 bases at V and 3 bases at J, leaving 3 bases unmatched. The CDR3 length is 14 residues. Germline CDR1 reads SGHTA; CDR2 reads FQGNSA. Sequenced here: CD4+ or CD8+ T cells sorted from blood, sampled in a trial of the OX40 agonist ivuxolimab. This receptor was identified in an adult with an advanced solid tumor such as melanoma, head and neck, liver or kidney cancer. The chain carries TRBV7-2 and TRBJ1-5; 7 bases map to TRBD1. The CDR3 reads CASSSQGINQPQHF. CDR3 nucleotide sequence: TGTGCCAGCAGCTCACAGGGGATCAATCAGCCCCAGCATTTT.